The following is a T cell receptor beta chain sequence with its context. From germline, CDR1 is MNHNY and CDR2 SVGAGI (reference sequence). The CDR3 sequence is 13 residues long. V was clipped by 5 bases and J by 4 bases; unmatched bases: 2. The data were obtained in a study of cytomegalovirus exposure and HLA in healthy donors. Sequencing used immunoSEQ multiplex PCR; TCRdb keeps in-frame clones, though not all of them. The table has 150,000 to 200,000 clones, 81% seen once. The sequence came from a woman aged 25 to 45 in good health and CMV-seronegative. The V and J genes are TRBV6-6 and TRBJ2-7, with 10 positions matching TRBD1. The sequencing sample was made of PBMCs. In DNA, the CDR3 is TGTGCCAGCAGTAGGGACAGGGGATACGAGCAGTACTTC. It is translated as CASSRDRGYEQYF.